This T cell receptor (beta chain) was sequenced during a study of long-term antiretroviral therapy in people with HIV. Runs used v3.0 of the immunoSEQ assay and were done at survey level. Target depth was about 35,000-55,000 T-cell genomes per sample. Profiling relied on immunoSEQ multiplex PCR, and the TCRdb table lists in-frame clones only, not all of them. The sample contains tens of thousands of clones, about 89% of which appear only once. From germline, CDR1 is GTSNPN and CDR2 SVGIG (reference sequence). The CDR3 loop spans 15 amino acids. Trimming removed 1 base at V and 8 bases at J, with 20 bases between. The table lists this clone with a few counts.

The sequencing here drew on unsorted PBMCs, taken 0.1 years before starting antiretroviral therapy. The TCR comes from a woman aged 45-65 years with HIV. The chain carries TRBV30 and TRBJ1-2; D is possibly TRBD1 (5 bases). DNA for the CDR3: TGTGCCTGGAGTGAGTTCTCGAGGGGAAGATCAGGCTACACCTTC. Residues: CAWSEFSRGRSGYTF.